This is a list of T cell receptor beta chains from one sample in a study of blood T cell repertoires in COVID-19. Profiled with immunoSEQ multiplex PCR; TCRdb holds only in-frame clones, not every one. The data contain a few hundred thousand clones, just over 85% of them singletons. Sequenced material: PBMCs or T cells enriched from blood (not recorded which). These receptors originate from a woman aged 18-35 years who had recovered from COVID-19. CDR3s include the opening cysteine and the closing phenylalanine or tryptophan. Each record gives: V gene, D gene, J gene, CDR3 protein. D genes are given only for firm matches.

v_call: TRBV28; d_call: TRBD1; j_call: TRBJ1-2; cdr3_aa: CASRIDRVTYGYTF
v_call: TRBV6-5; d_call: NA; j_call: TRBJ1-1; cdr3_aa: CASSYSGQYTEAFF
v_call: TRBV7-2; d_call: TRBD2; j_call: TRBJ2-5; cdr3_aa: CASSLPGRVETQYF
v_call: TRBV13; d_call: NA; j_call: TRBJ1-1; cdr3_aa: CASSGLNREGTAFF
v_call: TRBV5-1; d_call: NA; j_call: TRBJ1-1; cdr3_aa: CASSVQGFGTEAFF
v_call: TRBV5-4; d_call: TRBD2; j_call: TRBJ2-1; cdr3_aa: CASSLSLAGAREQFF
v_call: TRBV5-1; d_call: NA; j_call: TRBJ2-7; cdr3_aa: CASSLGLLYEQYF
v_call: TRBV3-1/TRBV3-2; d_call: NA; j_call: TRBJ2-3; cdr3_aa: CASSPRDLGTDTQYF
v_call: TRBV28; d_call: TRBD1; j_call: TRBJ2-5; cdr3_aa: CASSTSLGTGGLYF
v_call: TRBV4-1; d_call: NA; j_call: TRBJ2-1; cdr3_aa: CASSPMLVPSSYNEQFF
v_call: TRBV18; d_call: NA; j_call: TRBJ1-3; cdr3_aa: CASSPQDTSGNTIYF
v_call: TRBV13; d_call: NA; j_call: TRBJ1-3; cdr3_aa: CASSSRYSGNTIYF
v_call: TRBV27; d_call: TRBD2; j_call: TRBJ2-2; cdr3_aa: CASNLRLTSGGSNTGELFF
v_call: TRBV28; d_call: NA; j_call: TRBJ2-1; cdr3_aa: CASFTGISSYNEQFF
v_call: TRBV11-2; d_call: TRBD2; j_call: TRBJ2-7; cdr3_aa: CASSSGLAVYEQYF
v_call: TRBV19; d_call: TRBD2; j_call: TRBJ2-3; cdr3_aa: CASSLGLAASTDTQYF
v_call: TRBV10-3; d_call: NA; j_call: TRBJ2-7; cdr3_aa: CAISPAYEQYF
v_call: TRBV24-1; d_call: TRBD2; j_call: TRBJ2-2; cdr3_aa: CATSDRLAGVGGELFF
v_call: TRBV7-9; d_call: TRBD1; j_call: TRBJ1-2; cdr3_aa: CASSLGGQPKLGYTF
v_call: TRBV21-1; d_call: NA; j_call: TRBJ1-2; cdr3_aa: CASSHTGAPLGYTF
v_call: TRBV28; d_call: NA; j_call: TRBJ1-1; cdr3_aa: CASRLLLTGTEYTEAFF
v_call: TRBV4-2; d_call: TRBD1; j_call: TRBJ1-2; cdr3_aa: CASSQGPQGADGYTF
v_call: TRBV6-5; d_call: NA; j_call: TRBJ1-2; cdr3_aa: CASSFRTSDYGYTF
v_call: TRBV24-1; d_call: NA; j_call: TRBJ1-5; cdr3_aa: CATSRWQGCQPQHF
v_call: TRBV27; d_call: TRBD1; j_call: TRBJ1-5; cdr3_aa: CASTWGPTSQKDRGRNQPQHF
v_call: TRBV7-3; d_call: TRBD1; j_call: TRBJ1-5; cdr3_aa: CASSDGAHRGYSNQPQHF
v_call: TRBV7-9; d_call: NA; j_call: TRBJ2-5; cdr3_aa: CASSSLEVTQYF
v_call: TRBV11-1; d_call: TRBD1; j_call: TRBJ2-7; cdr3_aa: CASSWGTGEYEQYF
v_call: TRBV18; d_call: TRBD2; j_call: TRBJ2-7; cdr3_aa: CASSPPSVRAGGREQYF
v_call: TRBV30; d_call: NA; j_call: TRBJ1-2; cdr3_aa: CAWSAGTSSGYGYTF
v_call: TRBV28; d_call: NA; j_call: TRBJ1-1; cdr3_aa: CASSFTGLDEAFF
v_call: TRBV15; d_call: NA; j_call: TRBJ1-5; cdr3_aa: CATSRVQESQPQHF
v_call: TRBV25-1; d_call: TRBD2; j_call: TRBJ2-1; cdr3_aa: CASSERFSGGAYNEQFF
v_call: TRBV2; d_call: TRBD1; j_call: TRBJ1-2; cdr3_aa: CASSETQGNYGYTF
v_call: TRBV3-1/TRBV3-2; d_call: TRBD1; j_call: TRBJ2-2; cdr3_aa: CASSQGSGQGGELFF
v_call: TRBV11-2; d_call: NA; j_call: TRBJ2-7; cdr3_aa: CASTRYGGGEQYF
v_call: TRBV6-5; d_call: NA; j_call: TRBJ1-4; cdr3_aa: CASSYSRQLINEKLFF
v_call: TRBV12-3/TRBV12-4; d_call: NA; j_call: TRBJ1-2; cdr3_aa: CASSPRGRYGYTF
v_call: TRBV27; d_call: TRBD2; j_call: TRBJ2-1; cdr3_aa: CASSSEGLARGEQFF
v_call: TRBV7-9; d_call: NA; j_call: TRBJ2-5; cdr3_aa: CASSLVGGPETQYF
v_call: TRBV12-3/TRBV12-4; d_call: NA; j_call: TRBJ2-2; cdr3_aa: CASSLAGAGELFF
v_call: TRBV7-8; d_call: TRBD1; j_call: TRBJ2-7; cdr3_aa: CASSLDTGDEQYF
v_call: TRBV5-1; d_call: NA; j_call: TRBJ1-1; cdr3_aa: CASSLNGEAFF
v_call: TRBV5-4; d_call: NA; j_call: TRBJ1-5; cdr3_aa: CASSLGGSNQPQHF
v_call: TRBV5-1; d_call: NA; j_call: TRBJ1-3; cdr3_aa: CASSFSGPTSWSTIYF
v_call: TRBV6-5; d_call: NA; j_call: TRBJ1-5; cdr3_aa: CASSYSRNQPQHF
v_call: TRBV10-3; d_call: TRBD1; j_call: TRBJ1-2; cdr3_aa: CAISPGTGIGNDGYTF
v_call: TRBV3-1/TRBV3-2; d_call: TRBD2; j_call: TRBJ2-2; cdr3_aa: CASSQGGRQNTGELFF
v_call: TRBV5-1; d_call: NA; j_call: TRBJ1-2; cdr3_aa: CASSLGTEIPYGYTF
v_call: TRBV4-1; d_call: NA; j_call: TRBJ2-7; cdr3_aa: CASSRPGQSYEQYF
v_call: TRBV19; d_call: NA; j_call: TRBJ2-4; cdr3_aa: CASSIVGKGKNIQYF
v_call: TRBV6-6; d_call: NA; j_call: TRBJ2-4; cdr3_aa: CASNFGTNQNIQYF
v_call: TRBV28; d_call: NA; j_call: TRBJ1-1; cdr3_aa: CASSIQVSEAFF
v_call: TRBV5-4; d_call: NA; j_call: TRBJ2-5; cdr3_aa: CASSSKGGVTETQYF
v_call: TRBV2; d_call: NA; j_call: TRBJ2-2; cdr3_aa: CASSEQGSGELFF
v_call: TRBV3-1/TRBV3-2; d_call: TRBD1; j_call: TRBJ2-4; cdr3_aa: CASSQDPPGQGAKNIQYF
v_call: TRBV7-9; d_call: NA; j_call: TRBJ2-7; cdr3_aa: CASSLALSGYEQYF
v_call: TRBV24-1; d_call: NA; j_call: TRBJ2-3; cdr3_aa: CATSAVSTDTQYF
v_call: TRBV2; d_call: NA; j_call: TRBJ1-1; cdr3_aa: CASSDRLNTEAFF